This T cell receptor beta chain was sequenced for a study of blood T cells in healthy people across ages. Germline CDR1 MGHDK, CDR2 SYGVNS. V was clipped by 4 bases and J by 4 bases, with 14 bases between them. CDR3 length equals 14 residues. Primed by a sample-barcoded 5' primer and a J-beta primer mix, a second PCR proceeded for 7 to 11 cycles. TCRdb called the 5' RACE reads again in MiXCR, with one record for every CDR3 protein. In the table there are over a million distinct CDR3 sequences, 45% of which are singletons. The TCR sequence derives from a woman in her fifties or sixties in good health. This rearrangement joins TRBV25-1 to TRBJ2-7; no clear D. The specimen sequenced was blood. DNA of the CDR3: TGTGCCAGCAGTGCCGATAAAGATGGGTACGAGCAGTACTTC. This translates into CASSADKDGYEQYF.